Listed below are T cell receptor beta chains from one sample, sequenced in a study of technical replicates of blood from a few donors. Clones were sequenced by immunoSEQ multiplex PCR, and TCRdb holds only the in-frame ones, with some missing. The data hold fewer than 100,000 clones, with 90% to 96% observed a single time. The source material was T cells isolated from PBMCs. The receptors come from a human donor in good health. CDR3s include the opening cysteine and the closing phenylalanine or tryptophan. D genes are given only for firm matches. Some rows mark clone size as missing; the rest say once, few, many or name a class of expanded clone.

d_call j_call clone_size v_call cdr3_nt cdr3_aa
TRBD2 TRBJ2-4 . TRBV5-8 TGTGCCAGCAGCGCGGGACTAGCGGGGGTCAGGGGCATTCAGTACTTC CASSAGLAGVRGIQYF
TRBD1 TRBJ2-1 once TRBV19 TGTGCCAGTCACCCCCGACAGGGCATCTACAATGAGCAGTTCTTC CASHPRQGIYNEQFF
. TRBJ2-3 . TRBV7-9 TGTGCCAGCAGCTTAGGATCGGGTGCCCTCGGCACAGATACGCAGTATTTT CASSLGSGALGTDTQYF
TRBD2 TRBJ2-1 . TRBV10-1 TGCGCCAGCAGTGAGTCGGGGGGGTACAATGAGCAGTTCTTC CASSESGGYNEQFF
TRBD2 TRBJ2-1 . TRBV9 TGTGCCAGCAGCGTTACTAGCGCGAACAGTGAGCAGTTCTTC CASSVTSANSEQFF
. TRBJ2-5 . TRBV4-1 TGCGCCAGCAGCCAAGGGGGCTGGGGTCAAGAGACCCAGTACTTC CASSQGGWGQETQYF
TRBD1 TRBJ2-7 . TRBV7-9 TGTGCCGTCCCCTCCGACGGCAGGGGGCTCTACGAGCAGTACTTC CAVPSDGRGLYEQYF
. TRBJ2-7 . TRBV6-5 TGTGCCAGCACCGCGGGACAGTACTACGAGCAGTACTTC CASTAGQYYEQYF
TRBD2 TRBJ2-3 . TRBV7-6 TGTGCCAGCAGCCTTAGCGGGAGGTACGATACGCAGTATTTT CASSLSGRYDTQYF
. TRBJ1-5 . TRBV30 TGTGCCTCACAGGCCCTCAATCAGCCCCAGCATTTT CASQALNQPQHF
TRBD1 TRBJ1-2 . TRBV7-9 TGTGCCAGCAGCTTATTTGAGGGACAGCTTAACTATGGCTACACCTTC CASSLFEGQLNYGYTF
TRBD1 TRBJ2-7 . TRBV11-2 TGTGCCAGCAGCGAGCGGACAGGGGAAATCGCTCTATACGAGCAGTACTTC CASSERTGEIALYEQYF